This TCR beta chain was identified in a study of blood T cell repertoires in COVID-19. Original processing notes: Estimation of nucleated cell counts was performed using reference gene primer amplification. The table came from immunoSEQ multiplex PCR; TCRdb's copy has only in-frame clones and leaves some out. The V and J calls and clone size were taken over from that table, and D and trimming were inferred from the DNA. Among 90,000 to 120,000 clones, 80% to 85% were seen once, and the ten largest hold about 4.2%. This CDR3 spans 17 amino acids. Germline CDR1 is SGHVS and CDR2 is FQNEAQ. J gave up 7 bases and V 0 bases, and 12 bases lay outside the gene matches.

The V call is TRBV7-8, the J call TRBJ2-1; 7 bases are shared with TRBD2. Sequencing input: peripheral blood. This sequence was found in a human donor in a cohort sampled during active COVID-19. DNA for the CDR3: TGTGCCAGCAGCTTAGCAACCGCGGGAGTCCGGTTAAATGAGCAGTTCTTC. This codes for CASSLATAGVRLNEQFF.